This is a list of T cell receptor beta chains from one sample in a study of shared clonotypes between healthy human individuals. Measured with immunoSEQ multiplex PCR; TCRdb has only the in-frame clones, and not every one. The sample lists approximately 2.5 million clones, 90% to 95% occurring once. Source material: naive CD4+ T cells sorted from blood. These receptors all come from a man in his late teens or twenties in good health. CDR3s include the opening cysteine and the closing phenylalanine or tryptophan. Each record gives: clone size, V gene, J gene, D gene, CDR3 DNA, CDR3 protein. The D gene is left open where the match is weak. Clone size is shown for a subset of rows, as once, few, many or a class of expanded clone.

>-|TRBV18|TRBJ2-3|TRBD2
TGTGCCAGCTCAACCGGACTAGCGGGGACAGATACGCAGTATTTT
CASSTGLAGTDTQYF
>-|TRBV2|TRBJ2-2|-
TGTGCCAGCAGTGAGGACAGCATCGGGGAGCTGTTTTTT
CASSEDSIGELFF
>-|TRBV28|TRBJ1-2|-
TGTGCCAGCAGTACCCCGGGAAGCTATGGCTACACCTTC
CASSTPGSYGYTF
>-|TRBV4-1|TRBJ2-5|TRBD2
TGCGCCAGCAGCCAGGCGGGGGGGCGCGAGACCCAGTACTTC
CASSQAGGRETQYF
>-|TRBV11-3|TRBJ2-5|TRBD2
TGTGCCAGCAGCCAGGGACTAGCGGGGGGGTTGAAGACCCAGTACTTC
CASSQGLAGGLKTQYF
>-|TRBV29-1|TRBJ2-1|TRBD2
TGCAGCGTTTGGGGGGAGGGCCTTAATGAGCAGTTCTTC
CSVWGEGLNEQFF
>-|TRBV27|TRBJ1-6|-
TGTGCCAGCAGGATGACAGCGGATAATTCACCCCTCCACTTT
CASRMTADNSPLHF
>-|TRBV11-3|TRBJ2-1|TRBD2
TGTGCCAGCAGCTTGAGGACTAGCGGGAGGGCGAGCTCCTACAATGAGCAGTTCTTC
CASSLRTSGRASSYNEQFF
>-|TRBV4-1|TRBJ1-6|TRBD1
TGCGCCAGCAGCCCCGCGGCAGGACAGGGTAATTCACCCCTCCACTTT
CASSPAAGQGNSPLHF
>-|TRBV9|TRBJ2-3|-
TGTGCCAGCAGCGTATTGGACCGCACAGATACGCAGTATTTT
CASSVLDRTDTQYF
>once|TRBV6-5|TRBJ1-5|TRBD1
TGTGCCAGCAGCTCTACAGGGGTATACAATCAGCCCCAGCATTTT
CASSSTGVYNQPQHF
>-|TRBV7-6|TRBJ2-5|-
TGTGCCAGCAGCTTAGTAGGTGGGGCTGGAGAGACCCAGTACTTC
CASSLVGGAGETQYF
>once|TRBV9|TRBJ1-1|-
TGTGCCAGCAGCGTAGGCCGGCACCAGAACACTGAAGCTTTCTTT
CASSVGRHQNTEAFF
>-|TRBV19|TRBJ2-1|TRBD1
TGTGCCAGTAGTATATCCAGGGGGCTCGCCTACAATGAGCAGTTCTTC
CASSISRGLAYNEQFF
>-|TRBV5-6|TRBJ2-2|TRBD1
TGTGCCAGCAGCTTGCTGGACAGGGTACCCGGGGAGCTGTTTTTT
CASSLLDRVPGELFF
>-|TRBV4-3|TRBJ1-2|-
TGCGCCAGCAGCCAAGATTCAGGGGCTGGATCTAACTATGGCTACACCTTC
CASSQDSGAGSNYGYTF
>-|TRBV6-1|TRBJ2-7|-
TGTGCCAGCAGTTGGACAGTTTCCTACGAGCAGTACTTC
CASSWTVSYEQYF
>-|TRBV11-2|TRBJ1-5|-
TGTGCCAGCAGCTTAGACGGGGTAGGGAATCAGCCCCAGCATTTT
CASSLDGVGNQPQHF
>-|TRBV29-1|TRBJ2-3|-
TGCAGCGTTGGCCCGCAGTATTTT
CSVGPQYF
>-|TRBV18|TRBJ2-1|-
TGTGCCAGCTCAGCGGCCGGGACGCGGTACAATGAGCAGTTCTTC
CASSAAGTRYNEQFF
>-|TRBV7-8|TRBJ2-7|TRBD1
TGTGCCAGCAGCGTACGGGACAGGGGCTACGAGCAGTACTTC
CASSVRDRGYEQYF
>-|TRBV5-4|TRBJ2-5|-
TGTGCCAGCAGCTTGAGTCCCTCGGGGGAGGAGACCCAGTACTTC
CASSLSPSGEETQYF
>few|TRBV18|TRBJ1-1|TRBD1
TGTGCCAGCTCACCGGACAGGGGGAACACTGAAGCTTTCTTT
CASSPDRGNTEAFF
>-|TRBV5-6|TRBJ2-6|-
TGTGCCAGCAGCTTGGATATGGGGGCCTCTGGGGCCAACGTCCTGACTTTC
CASSLDMGASGANVLTF
>-|TRBV2|TRBJ2-1|-
TGTGCCAGCAGTTGGTCCTCACAGTACAATGAGCAGTTCTTC
CASSWSSQYNEQFF
>-|TRBV11-2|TRBJ2-7|TRBD1
TGTGCCAGCAGTCGACTGACAGGGCTCAACGAGCAGTACTTC
CASSRLTGLNEQYF
>-|TRBV7-3|TRBJ2-5|TRBD2
TGTGCCAGCAGCTTAGAAGCGGGGCAAGAGACCCAGTACTTC
CASSLEAGQETQYF
>-|TRBV30|TRBJ2-2|-
TGTGCCTGGCGGAAGCTTAACACCGGGGAGCTGTTTTTT
CAWRKLNTGELFF
>-|TRBV4-1|TRBJ1-6|TRBD1
TGCGCCAGCAGCCCTAGAACCCCGGGACCGGGACAGGGAGGACTCCTCCACTTT
CASSPRTPGPGQGGLLHF
>-|TRBV15|TRBJ2-7|TRBD1
TGTGCCACCAGCAGACCCCAAGAGACAGGGACCTACGAGCAGTACTTC
CATSRPQETGTYEQYF
>-|TRBV5-1|TRBJ2-4|TRBD2
TGCGCCAGCAGCTTGGCCGCTAGCGGGGGGACCATTCAGTACTTC
CASSLAASGGTIQYF
>few|TRBV28|TRBJ1-6|-
TGTGCCAGCTGTCGAGGGGATGCTTCACCCCTCCACTTT
CASCRGDASPLHF
>-|TRBV6-6|TRBJ2-3|TRBD1
TGTGCCAGCAAGACCGGGACAGGGGGTAGAGATACGCAGTATTTT
CASKTGTGGRDTQYF
>once|TRBV6-6|TRBJ2-2|TRBD2
TGTGCCAGCAGTTACAAGCGGGGGAGCACCGGGGAGCTGTTTTTT
CASSYKRGSTGELFF
>-|TRBV9|TRBJ1-3|TRBD1
TGTGCCAGCAGCGCCGGGACAGGAGCAGGAAACACCATATATTTT
CASSAGTGAGNTIYF
>-|TRBV6-1|TRBJ1-5|-
TGTGCCAGCAGGTACGGGACGGGGAATCAGCCCCAGCATTTT
CASRYGTGNQPQHF